The sequence of this T cell receptor beta chain was determined in a study of coeliac disease. Notes on the study in general: Lower clonality than controls marked TRB and TRG repertoires from active celiac intraepithelial and lamina propria samples.

Clones were sequenced by immunoSEQ multiplex PCR, and TCRdb holds only the in-frame ones, with some missing. The repertoire holds a few thousand clones, with nearly 70% as singletons. This CDR3 has 16 amino acids. Deletions cut 4 bases from V and 0 bases from J, with 12 bases between. Per the germline V gene, CDR1 is SEHNR and CDR2 is FQNEAQ (reference sequence). On this clone itself: What it binds is unknown.

Specimen: intraepithelial lymphocytes from the gut. The sequence was collected from a young woman with active celiac disease. J is TRBJ1-4 and V is TRBV7-9; D remains ambiguous. The CDR3 DNA follows: TGTGCCAGCAGCTCCACTTCCTTTGCAACTAATGAAAAACTGTTTTTT. This codes for CASSSTSFATNEKLFF.